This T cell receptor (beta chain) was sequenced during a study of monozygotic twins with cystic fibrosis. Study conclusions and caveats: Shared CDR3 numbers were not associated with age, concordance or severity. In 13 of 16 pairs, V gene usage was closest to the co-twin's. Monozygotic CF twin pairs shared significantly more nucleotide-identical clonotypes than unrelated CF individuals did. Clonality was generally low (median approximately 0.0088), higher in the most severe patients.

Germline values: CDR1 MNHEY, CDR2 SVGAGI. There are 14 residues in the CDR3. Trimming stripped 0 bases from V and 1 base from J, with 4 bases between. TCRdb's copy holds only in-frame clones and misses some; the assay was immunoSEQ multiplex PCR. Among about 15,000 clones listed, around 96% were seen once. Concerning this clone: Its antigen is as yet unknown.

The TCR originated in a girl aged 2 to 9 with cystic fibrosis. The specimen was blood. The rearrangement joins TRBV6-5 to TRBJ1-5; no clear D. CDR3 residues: CASSYSASNQPQHF. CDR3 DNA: TGTGCCAGCAGTTACTCGGCCAGCAATCAGCCCCAGCATTTT.